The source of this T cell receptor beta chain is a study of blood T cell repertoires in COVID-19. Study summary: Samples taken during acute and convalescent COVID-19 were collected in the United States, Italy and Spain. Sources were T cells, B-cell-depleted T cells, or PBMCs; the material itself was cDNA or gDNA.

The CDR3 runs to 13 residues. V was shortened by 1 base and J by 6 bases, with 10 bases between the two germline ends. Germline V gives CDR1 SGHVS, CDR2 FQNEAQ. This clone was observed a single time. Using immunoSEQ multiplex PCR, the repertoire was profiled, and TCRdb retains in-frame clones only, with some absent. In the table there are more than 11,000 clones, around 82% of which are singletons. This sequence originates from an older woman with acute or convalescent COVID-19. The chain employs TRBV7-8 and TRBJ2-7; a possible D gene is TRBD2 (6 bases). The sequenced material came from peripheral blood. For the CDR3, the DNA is TGTGCCAGCAGCTTAGTGGCGGGGTTCGAGCAGTACTTC. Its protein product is CASSLVAGFEQYF.